Given below is one T cell receptor (beta chain) in context. The antigen remains unidentified. Brentuximab vedotin exposure varied among the patients, all of whom had relapsed after autologous stem cell transplantation. These data are taken from a study of PD-1 blockade in classical Hodgkin lymphoma. Findings and caveats of the study: As was reported, newly diagnosed patients showed lower baseline TCR diversity than healthy donors did. Patients newly diagnosed and complete responders had comparable baseline diversity.

Trimming removed 1 base at V and 1 base at J, with 7 bases between. Germline CDR1 reads LGHNA; CDR2 reads YNFKEQ. This CDR3 contains 14 residues. Sequencing was performed with immunoSEQ multiplex PCR; in TCRdb, only in-frame clones are kept and a portion is missing. The table lists roughly 150,000 clones, around 73% of them singletons. V gene TRBV4-2 combines with J gene TRBJ1-1; D unclear. The source is a human donor with classical Hodgkin lymphoma. Here the sequenced sample was peripheral blood mononuclear cells (PBMCs), taken before the second cycle of nivolumab. The CDR3 loop is CASSQGVGNTEAFF. Here the CDR3 DNA reads TGTGCCAGCAGCCAAGGGGTAGGGAACACTGAAGCTTTCTTT.